The rows below give T cell receptor beta chains drawn from one sample of a study of OX40 agonist ivuxolimab in advanced cancers. Sequencing used immunoSEQ multiplex PCR; TCRdb keeps in-frame clones, though not all of them. This sample has some 80,000 clones, with around 90% found just once. Source: CD4+ or CD8+ T cells sorted from blood, taken in a trial of the OX40 agonist ivuxolimab. The receptors shown here come from an adult with an advanced solid tumor such as melanoma, head and neck, liver or kidney cancer. Both conserved end residues are part of each CDR3. The order of the fields is V gene, CDR3 protein.

V: TRBV5-4
CDR3: CASSPGGARIGYTF

V: TRBV2
CDR3: CASSVGMPGSSYEQYF

V: TRBV29-1
CDR3: CSVAGGLGASTDTQYF

V: TRBV19
CDR3: CASSMGGGSEQYF

V: TRBV5-1
CDR3: CASSLDGASTDTQYF

V: TRBV13
CDR3: CASSPGLAGVKDTQYF

V: TRBV14
CDR3: CASSRDSVYEQYF

V: TRBV10-3
CDR3: CAISDPGFGNTIYF

V: TRBV11-3
CDR3: CASSFGGWDTEAFF

V: TRBV15
CDR3: CATSSTPLDNEQFF

V: TRBV29-1
CDR3: CSVAGQLNTEAFF

V: TRBV19
CDR3: CASRSIYTGLPNEKLFF

V: TRBV7-9
CDR3: CASSLGDYQETQYF

V: TRBV11-2
CDR3: CASSFRRMNTEAFF

V: TRBV19
CDR3: CASSMEGTGGTEAFF

V: TRBV7-2
CDR3: CASSSRLAGGHAVTDTQYF

V: TRBV5-1
CDR3: CASSLVQPTNEQFF

V: TRBV6-6
CDR3: CASSPGTGLGYEQYF

V: TRBV5-1
CDR3: CASSLGQWGETQYF

V: TRBV6-6
CDR3: CASRDRGGQPQHF

V: TRBV15
CDR3: CATSRAGTSGLDF

V: TRBV19
CDR3: CASSKTSLTGGELFF

V: TRBV9
CDR3: CASSVDSLTDTQYF

V: TRBV7-3
CDR3: CASSTSGGYNEQFF

V: TRBV9
CDR3: CASSSVHGGLTGELFF

V: TRBV7-9
CDR3: CASSQASYEQYF

V: TRBV6-5
CDR3: CASSTTVYGYTF

V: TRBV29-1
CDR3: CSVVLPRGYNEQFF

V: TRBV10-3
CDR3: CAISEQGGGNSPLHF

V: TRBV10-3
CDR3: CATQSAGNQPQHF

V: TRBV9
CDR3: CASSVATGVNTEAFF

V: TRBV28
CDR3: CASTEGLSNQPQHF

V: TRBV9
CDR3: CASSPLPGTETQYF

V: TRBV6-5
CDR3: CAIAREGNSPLHF

V: TRBV4-1
CDR3: CASSQEWVQETQYF

V: TRBV19
CDR3: CASRRDRSNYGYTF

V: TRBV7-9
CDR3: CASSLGAREAFF

V: TRBV5-1
CDR3: CASIAGTGSTEAFF

V: TRBV18
CDR3: CASSRQGLGDYGYTF

V: TRBV2
CDR3: CASSSRGGWTYNEQFF

V: TRBV9
CDR3: CASSVATGVPTEAFF

V: TRBV18
CDR3: CASSPSPDTLPEAFF

V: TRBV6-1
CDR3: CASTTSRDEQFF

V: TRBV23-1
CDR3: CASSLAQTPSYNEQFF

V: TRBV6-5
CDR3: CASSSYTGERRAFF

V: TRBV15
CDR3: CATSRDRAANEKLFF

V: TRBV21-1
CDR3: CASSSSPGQGANEQYF

V: TRBV30
CDR3: CAWSRTGRTDTQYF

V: TRBV2
CDR3: CASSELIETQYF

V: TRBV2
CDR3: CASSALGSQNIQYF

V: TRBV18
CDR3: CASADMGNQPQHF

V: TRBV7-9
CDR3: CASSGGSQETQYF

V: TRBV10-1
CDR3: CASSKGLIGEQYF

V: TRBV18
CDR3: CASSPPADTEAFF

V: TRBV30
CDR3: CAWSASLYSGSGDEQFF

V: TRBV6-1
CDR3: CASMGTSGGDEQFF

V: TRBV5-4
CDR3: CASSIAGGPDTQYF